A single sample is the source of the 13 T cell receptor beta chains below, sequenced in a study of shared clonotypes between healthy human individuals. The method was immunoSEQ multiplex PCR; TCRdb's version includes in-frame clones alone and lacks a portion of them. The sample includes hundreds of thousands of clones, around 73% of them seen just once. The sequenced sample consisted of memory CD4+ T cells sorted from blood. The subset: CD45RA-negative fraction. These receptors were obtained from a woman aged 25 to 39 in good health.

This chain connects TRBV11-2 to TRBJ2-5; D uncertain. Germline V lookup: CDR1 SGHAT, CDR2 FQNNGV. The CDR3 spans 14 residues. Trimming pared 3 bases from V and 5 bases from J, leaving 13 bases between. The CDR3 region is CASSLGYSSETQYF. In nucleotides, the CDR3 is TGTGCCAGCAGCTTGGGGTATAGCAGTGAGACCCAGTACTTC.

The sample holds one count of this clone. This sequence joins TRBV6-1 and TRBJ1-1; D uncertain. The CDR3 consists of 12 residues. Trimming took 7 bases from V and 9 from J, leaving 15 bases between them. Germline assignment: CDR1 MNHNS and CDR2 SASEGT. The CDR3 loop reads CASNGGETQAFF. The CDR3 nucleotides are TGTGCCAGCAATGGTGGGGAGACCCAAGCTTTCTTT.

J is TRBJ2-3 and V is TRBV2, with D possibly matching TRBD1 (5 bases). The CDR3 length is 15 residues. The V gene's germline CDR1 is SNHLY and CDR2 FYNNEI. Between the trimmed V and J ends, which lost 4 bases and 0 bases, there was a span of 11 bases. This CDR3 is CASSGDRYSTDTQYF. CDR3 nucleotide sequence: TGTGCCAGCAGTGGAGACAGATATAGCACAGATACGCAGTATTTT.

In the case of this clone: The same CDR3 can be traced to other DNA sequences in this sample. The CDR3 spells CASSPLAGAYEQYF. The DNA for the CDR3 is TGTGCCAGCTCACCCTTAGCGGGAGCCTACGAGCAGTACTTC. The V and J genes are TRBV18 and TRBJ2-7, with 9 bases aligning to TRBD2. V was pared by 3 bases and J by 2 bases, with 2 bases of the junction left unmatched. This CDR3 has 14 residues. Germline V gene sequence: CDR1 KGHSH, CDR2 LQKENI.

This chain links TRBV28 with TRBJ1-5; D is undetermined. Per germline, CDR1 MDHEN and CDR2 SYDVKM. This CDR3 has 16 residues. Trimming stripped 2 bases from V and 0 bases from J, with 11 bases between. The CDR3 sequence is CASSLHRTVSNQPQHF. The DNA of the CDR3 is TGTGCCAGCAGTTTACACCGGACGGTTAGCAATCAGCCCCAGCATTTT.

This clone was found once. The V gene is TRBV18, the J gene TRBJ2-7; 11 bases are a match to TRBD2. Germline loops: CDR1 KGHSH, CDR2 LQKENI. V was pared by 6 bases and J by 1 base, with 2 bases of the junction left unmatched. CDR3 size: 14 residues. The CDR3 protein is CASSGTSGSYEQYF. The CDR3 bases are TGTGCCAGCTCCGGGACTAGCGGATCCTACGAGCAGTACTTC.

The chain carries TRBV7-8 and TRBJ2-7; 11 bases agree with TRBD2. CDR3 size: 18 residues. J lost 1 base, V lost 0 bases, and 8 bases had no gene match. CDR1 and CDR2 (germline): SGHVS, FQNEAQ. This CDR3 is CASSLAGSGRARSYEQYF. DNA for the CDR3: TGTGCCAGCAGCTTAGCGGGTAGCGGGAGGGCCAGGTCCTACGAGCAGTACTTC. The whole variable domain, filled in from reference TRBV7-8 and TRBJ2-7, reads GAGVSQSPRYKVAKRGQDVALRCDPISGHVSLFWYQQALGQGPEFLTYFQNEAQLDKSGLPSDRFFAERPEGSVSTLKIQRTQQEDSAVYLCASSLAGSGRARSYEQYFGPGTRLTVT.

The rearrangement joins TRBV7-9 to TRBJ1-2; TRBD1 aligns across 10 bases. The CDR3 contains 14 residues. The V and J ends lost 5 bases and 7 bases, in that order; junction bases with no gene match: 7. Germline CDR1 and CDR2: SEHNR and FQNEAQ (reference sequence). CDR3 bases: TGTGCCAGCAGCCCGGGGGACAGGGGAGGTGGCTACACCTTC. Protein: CASSPGDRGGGYTF.

This chain joins TRBV6-5 and TRBJ2-5; D may be TRBD1 (6 bases). CDR3 size: 14 residues. The germline V gene encodes CDR1 MNHEY and CDR2 SVGAGI. V was pared by 0 bases and J by 5 bases, with 10 bases between. CDR3 nucleotide sequence: TGTGCCAGCAGTTACTCAACAGGGATGGAGACCCAGTACTTC. Its translation is CASSYSTGMETQYF.

The count of this clone is one. The chain has TRBV5-1 and TRBJ1-2; tentative D call: TRBD1 (5 bases). Germline lookup yields CDR1 SGHRS and CDR2 YFSETQ. The V end lost 4 bases, the J end lost 4 bases, and 14 bases lay between the germline ends. The CDR3 spans 14 residues. The chain's CDR3 is CASSRTGQLYGYTF. The CDR3 bases are TGCGCCAGCAGCCGGACCGGACAACTCTATGGCTACACCTTC.

The V gene is TRBV5-1, the J gene TRBJ2-3; D is perhaps TRBD2 (6 bases). This CDR3 has 15 residues. Trimming left V 4 bases short and J 0 bases short, with 12 bases between. CDR1 and CDR2 (germline): SGHRS, YFSETQ. The CDR3 sequence: CASSISGSSTDTQYF. In DNA form, the CDR3 reads TGCGCCAGCAGCATTAGCGGATCTAGCACAGATACGCAGTATTTT.

J is TRBJ2-6 and V is TRBV2, with D possibly being TRBD1 (6 bases). This CDR3 is built from 16 residues. The V end was cut by 4 bases, the J end by 0 bases, with 10 bases between. Per germline, CDR1 SNHLY and CDR2 FYNNEI. In DNA form, the CDR3 reads TGTGCCAGCAGTGTAGACAGGTCCTCTGGGGCCAACGTCCTGACTTTC. It codes for CASSVDRSSGANVLTF.

This clone was found a few times. This chain joins TRBV4-2 and TRBJ2-7; no clear D gene. CDR3 length equals 15 residues. Germline CDR1 and CDR2: LGHNA and YNFKEQ. The V end lost 4 bases, the J end lost 0 bases, and 13 bases lay between the germline ends. The CDR3 DNA reads as TGTGCCAGCAGCCCGGCTTACGGCGGCTCCTACGAGCAGTACTTC. Its protein is CASSPAYGGSYEQYF.